The T cell receptor beta chain described here comes from a study of T-cell reconstitution after alpha-beta-depleted transplantation in children. It was with unique molecular identifiers that the TCRbeta library was prepared. MiXCR, run by TCRdb on the PCR reads, gives a single entry per CDR3 protein. This sample carries some 300,000 distinct CDR3 sequences, 7.5% to 9% of them seen once, and the ten largest clones take about 9.1%. Findings and limits, study-wide: Reportedly, roughly two months post-transplant, alpha-beta T cells arose from several hundred expanded graft clones. TCRbeta diversity was high at day 60 in some patients (a result of surviving recipient T cells and thymic progenitors). It was newly produced T cells that mostly accounted for T-cell counts and diversity one year after transplant.

In its sample, this clonotype was seen many times. Its target is unknown. V shed 1 base and J shed 5 bases, with 19 bases lying between them. This CDR3 has 16 residues. Germline V gene sequence: CDR1 SGHRS, CDR2 YFSETQ. The sequencing here drew on peripheral blood, taken 360 days after TCRalphabeta/CD19-depleted stem cell transplant. This chain connects TRBV5-1 to TRBJ2-7; perhaps TRBD1 as D (6 bases). The TCR sequence derives from a female patient aged 2 to 10 who had a stem cell transplant for Fanconi anemia, so the T cells may come from the graft donor. CDR3 nucleotide sequence: TGCGCCAGCAGCTTGAACCTCAGGGGCGCCAATAACGAGCAGTACTTC. Translating it yields CASSLNLRGANNEQYF.